This TCR beta chain was captured by sequencing in a study of blood T cell repertoires in COVID-19. The overall study: Sample material is recorded as cDNA or gDNA derived from T cells, B-cell-depleted T cells, or PBMCs.

CDR3 length equals 14 residues. Trimming took 0 bases from V and 6 from J; bases not matched to a gene: 2. CDR1 and CDR2 from the germline V gene are SGHRS and YFSETQ. Data came from immunoSEQ multiplex PCR; TCRdb stores just in-frame clones and leaves some out. The sample holds roughly 100,000 clones, 84% seen once. The TCR was taken from a human donor in a cohort sampled during active COVID-19. This chain connects TRBV5-1 to TRBJ2-3, with 9 positions matching TRBD2. Sequenced material: peripheral blood. The CDR3 nucleotides are TGCGCCAGCAGCTTGGGACTAGCGGAGGATACGCAGTATTTT. Translating it yields CASSLGLAEDTQYF.